These 24 T cell receptor beta chains originate from one sample sequenced in a study of vaccination and CD4 T cells after COVID-19 (dated by TCRdb to between 2021 and 2023). Library construction relied on PCR. TCRdb shows the sequencer as Illumina iSeq 100. DNA from cultured CD4+ T cells was subjected to TCR sequencing with the Oncomine TCR Beta short-read assay at the Johns Hopkins FTIC core. The raw public data were reprocessed by TCRdb itself: fastp quality trimming at Q25, MiXCR clonotype calling, in-frame beta chains only. Every distinct CDR3 protein forms one entry, paired with its most common genes and DNA. The table for this sample lists more than 8,000 distinct CDR3 sequences; roughly 56% of them were counted only once. 45% to 50% of the sample is in the top ten clones. The label giving this sample's treatment or condition can be read as: roughly 10-day PBMC culture with coronavirus spike peptide pools or control peptides (ViraFEST assay).

Their target antigens are unknown. The material sequenced was CD4+ T cells from blood, cultured in vitro. These receptors all stem from a human donor who had recovered from COVID-19.

This clonotype has more than one count but fewer than ten. This sequence joins TRBV27 and TRBJ2-7; unclear D gene. Trimming left V 6 bases short and J 0 bases short, with 3 bases between. The CDR3 length is 11 residues. Germline CDR1 and CDR2: MNHEY and SMNVEV (reference sequence). CDR3: CASRDSYEQYF. The CDR3 nucleotides read TGTGCCAGCAGGGACTCCTACGAGCAGTACTTC.

V usage is TRBV19 and J usage is TRBJ2-2; 7 nucleotides line up with TRBD2. This CDR3 comprises 15 residues. V was clipped by 7 bases and J by 6 bases; unmatched bases: 11. Germline assignment: CDR1 LNHDA and CDR2 SQIVND (reference sequence). The CDR3 loop reads CASNRGGIIAGELFF. DNA of the CDR3: TGTGCCAGTAACCGGGGAGGGATCATCGCCGGGGAGCTGTTTTTT.

The chain has TRBV5-6 and TRBJ1-4; D remains ambiguous. Germline-derived CDR1 and CDR2 are SGHDT and YYEEEE. V was shortened by 1 base and J by 7 bases, with 14 bases between the two germline ends. The CDR3 is 15 amino acids. The CDR3 coding sequence is TGTGCCAGCAGCTTGAAGAGTGGAATGGGTGAAAAACTGTTTTTT. Its protein product is CASSLKSGMGEKLFF.

CDR3 loop: CASSRRRNYGYTF. The CDR3, as DNA: TGTGCCAGCAGCAGACGGCGGAACTATGGCTACACCTTC. The chain has TRBV21-1 and TRBJ1-2. TRBV21-1 is a pseudogene. The CDR3 length is 13 residues.

V gene TRBV6-1 combines with J gene TRBJ2-4, with D possibly TRBD2 on 6 matching bases. The CDR3 totals 12 residues. Germline CDR1 and CDR2: MNHNS and SASEGT. The V and J ends lost 8 bases and 6 bases respectively, with 11 bases between them. This chain's CDR3 is CASSIGGNIQYF. Written as DNA, the CDR3 is TGTGCCAGCTCTATCGGGGGAAACATTCAGTACTTC.

This clonotype was detected a few times. One end of the junction does not line up with germline, which may come from a read error. The chain links TRBV2 to TRBJ1-2; unclear D gene. Germline V gene data show CDR1 as SNHLY and CDR2 as FYNNEI. This CDR3 is 10 amino acids long. As DNA, the CDR3 is TGTGCCAGCAGTGAGACGACACCCTCCTTC. Residues: CASSETTPSF.

The table lists this clonotype with a count of one. V is TRBV20-1 and J is TRBJ2-3; 7 positions match TRBD1. Germline trimming cut 7 bases from V and 6 bases from J; bases unmatched to any gene: 4. Per the germline V gene, CDR1 is DFQATT and CDR2 is SNEGSKA (reference sequence). This CDR3 contains 11 residues. CDR3 nucleotide sequence: TGCAGTGTTGTACAGGGGGATACGCAGTATTTT. It codes for CSVVQGDTQYF.

The chain couples TRBV6-2 or TRBV6-3 to TRBJ2-3, with 10 bases aligning to TRBD2. The CDR3 covers 15 residues. With 6 bases clipped from V and 2 bases from J, the junction kept 5 bases outside the gene matches. Per germline, CDR1 MNHEY and CDR2 SVGEGT. The CDR3 nucleotides read TGTGCCAGCAGGCCTGGACTAGCGGTCACAGATACGCAGTATTTT. It specifies CASRPGLAVTDTQYF.

The chain couples TRBV7-9 to TRBJ2-1; 10 bases align to TRBD1. The CDR3 length is 15 residues. V was pared by 5 bases and J by 7 bases, with 8 bases of the junction left unmatched. The germline V gene has CDR1 SEHNR and CDR2 FQNEAQ (reference sequence). Here the CDR3 reads CASSTGTGAWNEQFF. CDR3 nucleotide sequence: TGTGCCAGCAGCACCGGGACAGGGGCATGGAATGAGCAGTTCTTC.

The V and J genes are TRBV30 and TRBJ1-2, with 10 bases fitting TRBD1. Trimming took 3 bases from V and 3 from J; bases not matched to a gene: 10. Germline V gene lookup returns CDR1 GTSNPN and CDR2 SVGIG (reference sequence). The CDR3 contains 16 residues. CDR3 residues: CAWRISGQGLYYGYTF. CDR3 DNA: TGTGCCTGGAGAATATCGGGACAGGGGCTTTACTATGGCTACACCTTC.

The J gene is TRBJ1-1, the V gene TRBV7-8, with D uncertain. Germline CDR1 and CDR2: SGHVS and FQNEAQ. V lost 5 bases and J lost 6, with 10 bases in between. The CDR3 extends over 12 amino acids. The CDR3 region is CASSGLHPEAFF. The CDR3 DNA reads TGTGCCAGCAGCGGACTACATCCTGAAGCTTTCTTT.

The chain combines TRBV6-2 or TRBV6-3 with TRBJ1-6; D is undetermined. This CDR3 contains 15 residues. V lost 2 bases and J lost 9, with 14 bases in between. Germline lookup yields CDR1 MNHEY and CDR2 SVGEGT. The DNA of the CDR3 is TGTGCCAGCAGTTACGATGGTTCAGCGGGTTCACCCCTCCACTTT. Encoded protein: CASSYDGSAGSPLHF.

CDR3 bases: TGTGCCTGGAACGAGGGGGTTGGAAGGCAAGAGACCCAGTACTTC. Translation gives CAWNEGVGRQETQYF. The V and J genes are TRBV30 and TRBJ2-5; weak D call: TRBD1 (6 bases). The CDR3 runs to 15 residues. Trimming removed 4 bases at V and 2 bases at J, with 17 bases between. Germline values: CDR1 GTSNPN, CDR2 SVGIG (reference sequence).

A single count supports this clonotype. The chain has TRBV6-5 and TRBJ2-7; TRBD2 is a possible D gene (5 bases). Trimming removed 2 bases from V and 7 bases from J, with 12 bases in between. In germline, CDR1 is MNHEY, CDR2 SVGAGI. CDR3 length: 13 amino acids. In DNA form, the CDR3 reads TGTGCCAGCAGTTACCCTGGAACGGGGGAGCAGTACTTC. Protein sequence: CASSYPGTGEQYF.

The chain uses TRBV5-5 and TRBJ1-1; a possible D gene is TRBD1 (5 bases). V was pared by 5 bases and J by 3 bases, with 17 bases between. This CDR3 has 15 amino acids. Germline CDR1 and CDR2: SGHKS and YYEKEE (reference sequence). Written as DNA, the CDR3 is TGTGCCAGCAGTCGTGGGGCAGGTGGAGACACTGAAGCTTTCTTT. Protein product: CASSRGAGGDTEAFF.

The V and J genes are TRBV7-8 and TRBJ2-5, with unresolved D. Germline CDR1 reads SGHVS; CDR2 reads FQNEAQ. CDR3 length: 11 amino acids. V was shortened by 3 bases and J by 5 bases, with 4 bases between the two germline ends. This CDR3 is CASSFQETQYF. CDR3 sequence (DNA): TGTGCCAGCAGCTTTCAGGAGACCCAGTACTTC.

This clonotype was counted between two and nine times. CDR3 nucleotides: TGTGCCAGCAGCAAAGAAAGCCCAGAACAGGGGCGAATAGGCTATGGCTACACCTTC. The encoded protein is CASSKESPEQGRIGYGYTF. This chain joins TRBV21-1 and TRBJ1-2; the D segment call TRBD1 is taken from the table without a DNA check. TRBV21-1 is listed as a pseudogene. This CDR3 spans 19 amino acids.

V gene TRBV5-1 combines with J gene TRBJ2-5; D is possibly TRBD2 (5 bases). The V gene's germline CDR1 is SGHRS and CDR2 YFSETQ. The CDR3 sequence is 16 residues long. Trimming removed 0 bases at V and 5 bases at J, with 17 bases between. In DNA, the CDR3 is TGCGCCAGCAGCTTGGCGGCAGGCGGGTTGGCGGAGACCCAGTACTTC. This sequence encodes CASSLAAGGLAETQYF.

This clonotype was counted a few times. V gene TRBV6-5 combines with J gene TRBJ1-1, with a possible D match to TRBD1 (6 bases). V lost 4 bases, J lost 1 base, and 19 bases lay in between. Per the germline V gene, CDR1 is MNHEY and CDR2 is SVGAGI. The length of the CDR3 is 17 residues. CDR3 sequence reads: CASSLKGRGAWNTEAFF. In nucleotides, the CDR3 is TGTGCCAGCAGTTTGAAGGGGAGGGGGGCCTGGAACACTGAAGCTTTCTTT.

This clonotype came up a few times. The chain has TRBV12-3 or TRBV12-4 and TRBJ2-3; D tentatively fits TRBD1 or TRBD2 (5 bases each). Trimming removed 3 bases at V and 2 bases at J, with 12 bases between. The CDR3 spans 15 residues. CDR3 sequence: CASSFGQGVTDTQYF. In DNA, the CDR3 is TGTGCCAGCAGTTTCGGGCAGGGAGTCACAGATACGCAGTATTTT.

The rearrangement links TRBV6-1 to TRBJ2-4; D might be TRBD1 (6 bases). The V gene lost 8 bases and the J gene lost 1 base, with 12 bases spanning the gap. The CDR3 consists of 14 residues. Germline-derived CDR1 and CDR2 are MNHNS and SASEGT. This chain's CDR3 is CASARTEAKNIQYF. For the CDR3, the DNA is TGTGCCAGCGCCCGGACAGAGGCCAAAAACATTCAGTACTTC.

The chain has TRBV12-3 or TRBV12-4 and TRBJ1-2; 8 nucleotides line up with TRBD1. The CDR3 consists of 14 residues. V gave up 2 bases and J gave up 4 bases; unmatched junction bases: 3. The chain's CDR3 is CASSLRGQVYGYTF. In nucleotides, the CDR3 is TGTGCCAGCAGTTTAAGGGGACAGGTCTATGGCTACACCTTC.

This clonotype was observed a few times. V gene TRBV6-1 combines with J gene TRBJ1-1, with D possibly being TRBD1 (6 bases). The CDR3 totals 13 residues. CDR1 is MNHNS, CDR2 SASEGT, per germline. V was pared by 7 bases and J by 7 bases, with 16 bases between. The CDR3 is CASNKDRASEAFF. The CDR3 bases are TGTGCCAGCAATAAGGACAGAGCGAGTGAAGCTTTCTTT.

The DNA for the CDR3 is TGCGCCAGCAGCCAAGGGCGGCTGGGACAGGGGTACTACGAGCAGTACTTC. Translation gives CASSQGRLGQGYYEQYF. The J gene is TRBJ2-7, the V gene TRBV4-1, with 10 bases lining up with TRBD1. Germline loops: CDR1 MGHRA, CDR2 YSYEKL. V dropped 1 base and J dropped 3; count of bases not matched to a gene: 9. This CDR3 has 17 residues.